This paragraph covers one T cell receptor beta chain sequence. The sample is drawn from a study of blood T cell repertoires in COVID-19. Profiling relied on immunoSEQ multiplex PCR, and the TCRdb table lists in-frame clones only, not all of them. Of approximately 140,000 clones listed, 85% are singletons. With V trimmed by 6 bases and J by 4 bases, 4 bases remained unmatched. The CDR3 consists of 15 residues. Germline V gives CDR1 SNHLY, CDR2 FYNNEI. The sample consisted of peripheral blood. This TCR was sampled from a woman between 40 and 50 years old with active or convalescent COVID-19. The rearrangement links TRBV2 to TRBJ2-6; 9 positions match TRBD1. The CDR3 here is CASSGQGYGANVLTF. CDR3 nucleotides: TGTGCCAGCAGCGGACAGGGGTACGGGGCCAACGTCCTGACTTTC.